Listed here is a single TCR beta chain. What this receptor recognizes is not known. No qualities accompany the bases; no much larger clone lies one base away. The source of the sample is a study of cytomegalovirus exposure and HLA in healthy donors (dated by TCRdb to about 2017). Regarding the complete study: A later analysis indicated that the 120 or so validation repertoires were generated on the platform also employed for the approximately 690 repertoires of the first cohort. The study was designed to test whether signatures of past pathogen exposure could be identified by cataloging public T cell receptors. Along with the approximately 650-subject first cohort, a separate validation cohort of over a hundred different subjects was used. The study combined high-throughput TCR immunosequencing, statistical association of individual TCRs with disease status, and machine learning to predict cytomegalovirus infection status.

Libraries were constructed by the immunoSEQ multiplex PCR assay. Processing in the source paper ran as follows. A statistical classification framework was built to diagnose cytomegalovirus status from the catalog of TCR beta chain sequences. In TCRdb, the immuneACCESS table is reduced to in-frame sequences with V and J assigned. These tables do not hold every clone; where another copy was compared, an unresolved V gene accounts for under half, and the others remain unexplained. The V and J calls and the clone size are those of that table, but D and trimming were determined from the DNA. The sample profile shows approximately 230,000 clones; more than 75% of them were found once. The top ten hold about 12% of the sample. What the study reported, not specific to this receptor: Across donors, most TCR sequences were observed very rarely, whereas some public TCRs were present in many individuals. A few of the identified cytomegalovirus-associated TCR beta chains were confirmed in vitro to be specific for cytomegalovirus antigens. In both the original and validation cohorts, the classifier was reported to diagnose cytomegalovirus status with high specificity and sensitivity. In a later analysis, TCRs clustered in the first cohort were found to also tend to co-occur in the 130 or so validation repertoires, with 94% of cluster scores above 0. In the study, approximately 160 TCR beta chains were listed as associated with cytomegalovirus. A later analysis had no HLA typing for the validation cohort, so co-occurrence there was scored across all 120 or so repertoires. It was suggested by the authors that the approach could potentially be generalized to other disease states and immunological phenotypes.

Separate from the approximately 730-subject first cohort, the validation cohort of roughly 130 subjects was the group to which the donors belonged. The sample was PBMCs. The sequence was obtained from a man aged 18 to 29 in good health and CMV-seropositive.

The CDR3 sequence is CASSLGPGGVNEKLFF. The bases are TGCGCCAGCAGCTTGGGTCCAGGGGGCGTTAATGAAAAACTGTTTTTT. The chain is made from TRBV5-1 and TRBJ1-4, and 8 junction bases match TRBD1. Ends trimmed: V by 0 bases, J by 4 bases; bases unmatched to a gene: 5. CDR3 length: 16 amino acids, cysteine to phenylalanine. Kept here is only the CDR3 DNA, which spans 48 bases and is read in frame from base 1. According to the germline V gene, CDR1 reads SGHRS and CDR2 reads YFSETQ.